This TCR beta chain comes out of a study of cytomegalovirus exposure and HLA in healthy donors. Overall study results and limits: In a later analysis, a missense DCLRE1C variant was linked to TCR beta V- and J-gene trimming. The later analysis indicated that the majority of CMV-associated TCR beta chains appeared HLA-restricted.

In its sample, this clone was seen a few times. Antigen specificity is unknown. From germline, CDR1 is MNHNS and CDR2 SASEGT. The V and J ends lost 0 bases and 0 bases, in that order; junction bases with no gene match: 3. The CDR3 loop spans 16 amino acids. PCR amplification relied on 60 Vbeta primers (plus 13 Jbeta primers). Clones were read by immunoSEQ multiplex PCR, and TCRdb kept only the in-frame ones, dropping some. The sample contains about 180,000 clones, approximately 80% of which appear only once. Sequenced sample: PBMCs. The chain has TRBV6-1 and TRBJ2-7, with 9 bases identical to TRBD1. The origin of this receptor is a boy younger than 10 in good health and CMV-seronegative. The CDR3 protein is CASSEAGTGPSYEQYF. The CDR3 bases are TGTGCCAGCAGTGAAGCTGGGACAGGGCCCTCCTACGAGCAGTACTTC.